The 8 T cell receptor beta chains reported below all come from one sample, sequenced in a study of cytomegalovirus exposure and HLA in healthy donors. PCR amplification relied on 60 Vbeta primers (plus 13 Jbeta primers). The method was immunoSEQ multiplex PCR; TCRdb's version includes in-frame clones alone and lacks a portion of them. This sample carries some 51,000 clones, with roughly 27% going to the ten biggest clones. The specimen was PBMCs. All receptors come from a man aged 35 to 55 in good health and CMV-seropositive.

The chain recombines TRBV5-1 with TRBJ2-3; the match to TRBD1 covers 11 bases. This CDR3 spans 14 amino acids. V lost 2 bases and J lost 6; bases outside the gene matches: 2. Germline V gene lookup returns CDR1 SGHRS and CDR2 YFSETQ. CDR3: CASSLGQGADTQYF. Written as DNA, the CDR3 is TGCGCCAGCAGCTTAGGACAGGGGGCCGATACGCAGTATTTT. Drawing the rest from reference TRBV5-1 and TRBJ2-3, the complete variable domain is KAGVTQTPRYLIKTRGQQVTLSCSPISGHRSVSWYQQTPGQGLQFLFEYFSETQRNKGNFPGRFSGRQFSNSRSEMNVSTLELGDSALYLCASSLGQGADTQYFGPGTRLTVL.

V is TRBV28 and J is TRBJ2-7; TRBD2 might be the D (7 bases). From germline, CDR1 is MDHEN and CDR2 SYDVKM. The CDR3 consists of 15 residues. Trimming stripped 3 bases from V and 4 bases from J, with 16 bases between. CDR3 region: CASSFPWGGLYEQYF. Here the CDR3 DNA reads TGTGCCAGCAGTTTCCCCTGGGGGGGCTTGTACGAGCAGTACTTC.

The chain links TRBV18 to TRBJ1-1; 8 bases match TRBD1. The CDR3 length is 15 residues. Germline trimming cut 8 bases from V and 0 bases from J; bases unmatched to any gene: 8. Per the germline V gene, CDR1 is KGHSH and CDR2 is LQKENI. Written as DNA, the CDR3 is TGTGCCAGCGCTGGACAGGGAACATTGAACACTGAAGCTTTCTTT. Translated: CASAGQGTLNTEAFF.

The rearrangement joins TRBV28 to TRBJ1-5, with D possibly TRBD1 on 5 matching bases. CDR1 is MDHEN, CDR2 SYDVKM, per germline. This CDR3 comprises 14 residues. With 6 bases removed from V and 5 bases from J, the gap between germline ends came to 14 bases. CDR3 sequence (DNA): TGTGCCAGCAGACGGGACCGGGAGGATCAGCCCCAGCATTTT. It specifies CASRRDREDQPQHF.

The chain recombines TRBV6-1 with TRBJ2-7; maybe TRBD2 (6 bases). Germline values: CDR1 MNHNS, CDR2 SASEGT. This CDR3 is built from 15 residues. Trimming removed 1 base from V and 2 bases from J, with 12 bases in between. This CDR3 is CASSEGLEGPYEQYF. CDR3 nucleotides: TGTGCCAGCAGTGAAGGGCTGGAGGGACCCTACGAGCAGTACTTC.

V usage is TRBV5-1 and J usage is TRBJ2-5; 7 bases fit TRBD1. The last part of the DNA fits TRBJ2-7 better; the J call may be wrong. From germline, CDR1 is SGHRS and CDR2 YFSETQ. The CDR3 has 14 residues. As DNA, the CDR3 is TGCGCCAGCAGCCCCGATGGGACAGCCTACGAGCAGTACTTC. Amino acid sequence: CASSPDGTAYEQYF.

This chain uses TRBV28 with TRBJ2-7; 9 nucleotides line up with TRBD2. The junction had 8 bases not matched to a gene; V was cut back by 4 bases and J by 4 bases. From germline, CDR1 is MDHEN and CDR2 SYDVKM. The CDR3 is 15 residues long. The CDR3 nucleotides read TGTGCCAGCAGTTCTATAGCGGGAGATCGGTACGAGCAGTACTTC. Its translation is CASSSIAGDRYEQYF.

CDR3 amino acids: CASLWKGANYGYTF. CDR3 DNA sequence: TGTGCCAGCCTGTGGAAGGGGGCGAACTATGGCTACACCTTC. The chain uses TRBV28 and TRBJ1-2, with 7 bases matching TRBD1. V gave up 8 bases and J gave up 2 bases; unmatched junction bases: 8. Germline CDR1 is MDHEN and CDR2 is SYDVKM. The CDR3 has 14 residues.